These 10 T cell receptor beta chains originate from one sample sequenced in a study of blood T cell repertoires in COVID-19. TCRdb keeps only in-frame clones here, not all; method: immunoSEQ multiplex PCR. Among 35,000 to 50,000 clones listed, roughly 84% were seen once. The material sequenced was peripheral blood. These receptors came from a woman aged 70-85 years with acute or convalescent COVID-19.

The chain uses TRBV30 and TRBJ1-2, with 8 positions matching TRBD1. Trimming at V came to 0 bases and at J to 8 bases, leaving 5 bases not matched to a gene. Per germline, CDR1 GTSNPN and CDR2 SVGIG (reference sequence). The CDR3 consists of 13 residues. As DNA, the CDR3 is TGTGCCTGGAGTGTATCCGACAGGGGCGGCTACACCTTC. This gives the protein CAWSVSDRGGYTF.

The rearrangement joins TRBV5-6 to TRBJ2-5; TRBD2 is a possible D gene (6 bases). Germline V gene sequence: CDR1 SGHDT, CDR2 YYEEEE. Between the trimmed V and J ends, which lost 4 bases and 3 bases, there was a span of 13 bases. CDR3 length equals 14 residues. Here the CDR3 DNA reads TGTGCCAGCAGCAAGACTAGGGTGGAAGAGACCCAGTACTTC. Its translation: CASSKTRVEETQYF.

The chain combines TRBV19 with TRBJ2-3; 8 positions agree with TRBD2. Germline V gene data show CDR1 as LNHDA and CDR2 as SQIVND (reference sequence). This CDR3 comprises 17 residues. Unmatched junction bases numbered 14, after V lost 4 bases and J lost 5 bases. CDR3 amino acids: CASSTIRKTSEGDTQYF. For the CDR3, the DNA is TGTGCCAGTAGTACGATCAGGAAGACTAGCGAAGGAGATACGCAGTATTTT.

The V and J genes are TRBV7-2 and TRBJ1-1; D call uncertain. V was cut by 8 bases and J by 7 bases, with 11 bases left in between. CDR3 size: 11 residues. Germline CDR1 and CDR2: SGHTA and FQGNSA. CDR3 amino acids: CASARGSEAFF. The CDR3 DNA is TGTGCCAGCGCCCGAGGGAGTGAAGCTTTCTTT.

Worth noting for this clone: At one boundary the junction diverges from the germline segment, which might be a read error. The rearrangement joins TRBV10-1 to TRBJ2-7; 8 bases agree with TRBD2. This CDR3 has 13 amino acids. Per the germline V gene, CDR1 is WNHNN and CDR2 is SYGVQD (reference sequence). The CDR3 loop is CASIGGGGRPLDF. CDR3 in DNA: TGCGCCAGCATCGGGGGTGGCGGGAGGCCCTTGGACTTC.

The rearrangement uses TRBV5-1 and TRBJ2-2; TRBD1 matches at 9 bases. Germline V gene data show CDR1 as SGHRS and CDR2 as YFSETQ. The ends lost 4 bases at V and 6 bases at J; junction bases unmatched: 13. CDR3 length equals 17 residues. CDR3 coding DNA: TGCGCCAGCAGCCAGATTATGGGGACAGGGTTCCCCGGGGAGCTGTTTTTT. Translation: CASSQIMGTGFPGELFF. Full variable domain (missing parts from reference TRBV5-1 and TRBJ2-2): KAGVTQTPRYLIKTRGQQVTLSCSPISGHRSVSWYQQTPGQGLQFLFEYFSETQRNKGNFPGRFSGRQFSNSRSEMNVSTLELGDSALYLCASSQIMGTGFPGELFFGEGSRLTVL.

This clone has just one count. V and J are TRBV29-1 and TRBJ2-1; no clear D. Deletions cut 3 bases from V and 4 bases from J, with 4 bases between. The CDR3 runs 11 residues. CDR1 and CDR2 from the germline V gene are SQVTM and ANQGSEA. DNA for the CDR3: TGCAGCGTTGACCTTTACAATGAGCAGTTCTTC. As protein: CSVDLYNEQFF.

The chain uses TRBV19 and TRBJ1-2, with D perhaps matching TRBD1 (5 bases). This CDR3 is 14 amino acids long. V gave up 2 bases and J gave up 1 base, with 8 bases separating them. Germline V gene data show CDR1 as LNHDA and CDR2 as SQIVND (reference sequence). This CDR3 is CASSISRDNYGYTF. CDR3 coding DNA: TGTGCCAGTAGTATAAGCAGGGATAACTATGGCTACACCTTC. Drawing the rest from reference TRBV19 and TRBJ1-2, the complete variable domain is DGGITQSPKYLFRKEGQNVTLSCEQNLNHDAMYWYRQDPGQGLRLIYYSQIVNDFQKGDIAEGYSVSREKKESFPLTVTSAQKNPTAFYLCASSISRDNYGYTFGSGTRLTVV.

This chain uses TRBV9 with TRBJ2-3; perhaps TRBD1 as D (6 bases). The CDR3 has 14 amino acids. V dropped 1 base and J dropped 2 bases, with 8 bases sitting between them. From germline, CDR1 is SGDLS and CDR2 YYNGEE. DNA for the CDR3: TGTGCCAGCAGCGTACAGGGGCCCACAGATACGCAGTATTTT. This encodes CASSVQGPTDTQYF.

Only a few counts were recorded for this clone. CDR3 DNA: TGTGCCAGCAGTGGACAGGGCCCATATCAGCCCCAGCATTTT. This gives the protein CASSGQGPYQPQHF. The chain combines TRBV28 with TRBJ1-5, with 8 nucleotides matching TRBD1. The CDR3 extends over 14 amino acids. V shed 5 bases, J shed 5 bases, and the junction held 5 bases outside the gene matches. CDR1 and CDR2 from the germline V gene are MDHEN and SYDVKM.